The 17 T cell receptor beta chains in this list originate from one sample, sequenced in a study of graft-versus-host responses after intestinal transplantation. Sequencing used immunoSEQ multiplex PCR; TCRdb keeps in-frame clones, though not all of them. The sample holds some 120,000 clones, around 94% seen once. Their target antigens are unknown. Sequences were derived from unstimulated CD4+ T cells sorted from spleen or lymph node cells, sampled before transplant. The receptors here all came from a human donor who was the organ donor for an intestinal transplant.

This clone came up once. In the same sample, other DNA sequences code for this CDR3. The chain carries TRBV15 and TRBJ2-7; D uncertain. With 0 bases removed from V and 4 bases from J, the gap between germline ends came to 4 bases. This CDR3 spans 12 amino acids. Germline V CDR1 and CDR2: LNHNV, YYDKDF (reference sequence). CDR3 sequence (DNA): TGTGCCACCAGCAGAGATCTATACGAGCAGTACTTC. Its translation: CATSRDLYEQYF.

The V and J genes are TRBV2 and TRBJ2-7; 8 nucleotides match TRBD1. The J segment lost 7 bases and the V segment lost 4 bases, leaving 6 bases of the junction unmatched. This CDR3 is 13 amino acids long. Germline CDR1 is SNHLY and CDR2 is FYNNEI. CDR3 bases: TGTGCCAGCAGTGCACAGGGGGAAGGAGAGCAGTACTTC. As protein: CASSAQGEGEQYF.

The chain carries TRBV11-2 and TRBJ2-1; 12 positions agree with TRBD2. The CDR3 contains 16 residues. Unmatched junction bases numbered 5, after V lost 4 bases and J lost 4 bases. Germline values: CDR1 SGHAT, CDR2 FQNNGV. As DNA, the CDR3 is TGTGCCAGCAGCTCCGGACTAGCGGGGAAATACAATGAGCAGTTCTTC. Protein sequence: CASSSGLAGKYNEQFF.

The chain joins TRBV6-1 to TRBJ1-4, with no clear D. V shed 4 bases and J shed 3 bases, with 6 bases lying between them. The germline CDR1 and CDR2 sequences are MNHNS and SASEGT. The CDR3 is 13 residues long. CDR3 protein: CASSVGPNEKLFF. CDR3 DNA: TGTGCCAGCAGTGTAGGCCCTAATGAAAAACTGTTTTTT.

This sequence joins TRBV10-1 and TRBJ1-1; D is unresolved. This CDR3 has 15 residues. Between the trimmed V and J ends, which lost 2 bases and 7 bases, there was a span of 17 bases. The germline CDR1 and CDR2 sequences are WNHNN and SYGVQD (reference sequence). CDR3 coding DNA: TGCGCCAGCAGTGAGACCACTCGGGTCTGTGGTGAAGCTTTCTTT. As protein: CASSETTRVCGEAFF.

This clone was seen a handful of times. The CDR3 region has the DNA TGCGCCAGCAGCCCCGGACTGGGGAGCTCCTACGAGCAGTACTTC. Amino acids: CASSPGLGSSYEQYF. V gene TRBV5-1 combines with J gene TRBJ2-7; maybe TRBD2 (5 bases). Per germline, CDR1 SGHRS and CDR2 YFSETQ. V was cut by 4 bases and J by 0 bases, with 14 bases left in between. CDR3 length equals 15 residues.

The rearrangement uses TRBV7-7 and TRBJ2-2; TRBD2 agrees at 8 bases. V lost 8 bases and J lost 1; bases outside the gene matches: 3. The CDR3 consists of 14 residues. CDR1 and CDR2 (germline): SSHAT, FNYEAQ (reference sequence). The CDR3 is CASGSGVNTGELFF. The CDR3 nucleotides read TGTGCCAGCGGTAGCGGGGTGAACACCGGGGAGCTGTTTTTT.

V gene TRBV4-2 combines with J gene TRBJ1-5; possible D gene TRBD1, 5 bases. CDR3 size: 15 residues. The ends were cut back, 0 bases at V and 2 bases at J, with 8 bases in the middle. Germline V gives CDR1 LGHNA, CDR2 YNFKEQ. The CDR3 spells CASSQDGGGNQPQHF. Here the CDR3 DNA reads TGTGCCAGCAGCCAAGATGGGGGAGGCAATCAGCCCCAGCATTTT.

This clone appeared a single time. This rearrangement joins TRBV19 to TRBJ1-3; D gene ambiguous. The germline V and J ends were trimmed by 6 bases and 0 bases, with 15 bases remaining between them. CDR1 is LNHDA and CDR2 is SQIVND in the germline V gene (reference sequence). The CDR3 contains 16 residues. DNA of the CDR3: TGTGCCAGTAGCCGCCCGGGAGAGGTCTCTGGAAACACCATATATTTT. Its translation is CASSRPGEVSGNTIYF.

The chain joins TRBV9 to TRBJ1-1, with 9 nucleotides matching TRBD1. Unmatched junction bases numbered 8, after V lost 4 bases and J lost 4 bases. The CDR3 consists of 15 residues. Germline V gene sequence: CDR1 SGDLS, CDR2 YYNGEE. In DNA form, the CDR3 reads TGTGCCAGCAGCCTTGGACAGGGGCGGGGCACTGAAGCTTTCTTT. It is translated as CASSLGQGRGTEAFF.

A few counts support this clone. The chain has TRBV10-3 and TRBJ1-3; the D is unclear. In germline, CDR1 is ENHRY, CDR2 SYGVKD. This CDR3 is 14 amino acids long. Trimming stripped 3 bases from V and 0 bases from J, with 6 bases between. This chain's CDR3 is CAISDAGSGNTIYF. CDR3 bases: TGTGCCATCAGTGACGCAGGCTCTGGAAACACCATATATTTT.

The gene calls are TRBV2 and TRBJ1-5, with D perhaps matching TRBD1 (5 bases). The CDR3 has 15 amino acids. Germline CDR1 SNHLY, CDR2 FYNNEI. The V end lost 2 bases, the J end lost 2 bases, and 10 bases lay between the germline ends. CDR3 DNA sequence: TGTGCCAGCAGTGAACAAGGGGTCGGCAATCAGCCCCAGCATTTT. Its translation is CASSEQGVGNQPQHF.

The gene calls are TRBV6-5 and TRBJ1-2; D remains unclear. V was shortened by 6 bases and J by 8 bases, with 19 bases between the two germline ends. CDR1 MNHEY and CDR2 SVGAGI come from the germline V gene. The CDR3 extends over 14 amino acids. The DNA for the CDR3 is TGTGCCAGCAGCCCCCGGGTCAGGATGGGGGGCTACACCTTC. It codes for CASSPRVRMGGYTF.

As for this clone: One end of the junction does not line up with germline, which may come from a read error. The V gene is TRBV7-7, the J gene TRBJ2-3, with TRBD2 as a possible D gene (5 bases). Germline CDR1 SSHAT, CDR2 FNYEAQ (reference sequence). The CDR3 totals 13 residues. CDR3 residues: CASSLRGSDTQYF. The CDR3 DNA is TGTGCTAGCAGCTTGAGAGGGTCGGATACGCAGTATTTT.

This sequence joins TRBV19 and TRBJ2-7, with D perhaps TRBD2 (5 bases). There are 15 residues in the CDR3. Trimming stripped 2 bases from V and 3 bases from J, with 14 bases between. Germline V gene sequence: CDR1 LNHDA, CDR2 SQIVND (reference sequence). CDR3 protein: CASSIMTNPSYEQYF. The DNA of the CDR3 is TGTGCCAGTAGTATAATGACTAACCCTAGCTACGAGCAGTACTTC.

The CDR3: CASSAATGTWEQFF. The CDR3 nucleotides are TGTGCCAGCAGCGCAGCTACCGGGACTTGGGAGCAGTTCTTC. This sequence joins TRBV9 and TRBJ2-1, with a weak D call TRBD2 (6 bases). Germline loops: CDR1 SGDLS, CDR2 YYNGEE. The CDR3 is made up of 14 amino acids. V lost 3 bases to trimming and J lost 10 bases, with 17 bases between them. The full variable domain, rest sourced from reference TRBV9 and TRBJ2-1, is DSGVTQTPKHLITATGQRVTLRCSPRSGDLSVYWYQQSLDQGLQFLIQYYNGEERAKGNILERFSAQQFPDLHSELNLSSLELGDSALYFCASSAATGTWEQFFGPGTRLTVL.

The chain employs TRBV7-6 and TRBJ2-3; 10 bases are shared with TRBD2. The CDR3 is 18 residues long. V lost 1 base, J lost 4 bases, and 11 bases stayed unmatched. Germline lookup yields CDR1 SGHVS and CDR2 FNYEAQ. CDR3 DNA sequence: TGTGCCAGCAGCTTAGATCCAGCGGGAGGGGTAATAGCAGATACGCAGTATTTT. It specifies CASSLDPAGGVIADTQYF.